This TCR beta chain was captured by sequencing in a study of blood T cells in healthy people across ages. A J-beta primer mix and a sample-barcoded 5' primer were used in a second PCR of about 7 to 12 cycles. TCRdb redid the calling of the 5' RACE reads with MiXCR, one entry per CDR3 protein. There are fewer than 800,000 distinct CDR3 sequences in the sample; 20% to 30% occur only once, and more than 8.5% lies in the top ten. V trimming: 5 bases; J trimming: 8 bases; junction bases outside the gene matches: 10. The length of the CDR3 is 14 residues. This same sample was also taken into another study, of T cells of mothers and their children. That report adds: An overlap that was slightly higher, though non-significant, was seen in related mother-child pairs versus unrelated pairs.

The chain recombines TRBV12-3 or TRBV12-4 with TRBJ1-1; 8 bases are shared with TRBD1. Sequenced material: blood. This TCR was sampled from a boy younger than 18 in good health. The CDR3 loop is CASSTGTGRTEAFF. The CDR3 region has the DNA TGTGCCAGCAGTACCGGGACAGGACGTACGGAAGCTTTCTTT.